Listed below are T cell receptor beta chains from one sample, sequenced in a study of Graves' ophthalmopathy and Graves' hyperthyroidism. TCRdb re-analysed the multiplex PCR reads in MiXCR, keeping a single row per CDR3 protein. This table holds roughly 610,000 distinct CDR3 sequences, about 24% found once. Sequences were obtained from peripheral blood. These receptor sequences come from a woman under 30 with stable Graves' hyperthyroidism. Some clones in this sample may be carry-over from other donors' samples. Each CDR3 is given with its conserved first and last residue. Fields, in order: clone size, V gene, D gene, J gene, CDR3 DNA, CDR3 protein. A D gene is named only where the DNA matches it firmly. Only part of the rows carry a size: once, few, many, or a class if the clone is expanded.

clone_size: many; v_call: TRBV12-3/TRBV12-4; d_call: TRBD2; j_call: TRBJ2-5; cdr3_nt: TGTGCCAGCAGTACGACTAGCGGGGGCCAAGAGACCCAGTACTTC; cdr3_aa: CASSTTSGGQETQYF
clone_size: few; v_call: TRBV28; d_call: -; j_call: TRBJ1-6; cdr3_nt: TGTGCCAGCAGTTTAGGCACACAATATAATTCACCCCTCCACTTT; cdr3_aa: CASSLGTQYNSPLHF
clone_size: many; v_call: TRBV4-1; d_call: -; j_call: TRBJ1-2; cdr3_nt: TGCGCCAGCAGCCGTGCCGGGGATGGCTATGGCTACACCTTC; cdr3_aa: CASSRAGDGYGYTF
clone_size: few; v_call: TRBV12-3/TRBV12-4; d_call: -; j_call: TRBJ2-7; cdr3_nt: TGTGCCAGCAGTTTAGCGGTCGACTACGAGCAGTACTTC; cdr3_aa: CASSLAVDYEQYF
clone_size: few; v_call: TRBV27; d_call: -; j_call: TRBJ2-7; cdr3_nt: TGTGCCAGCAGTTTACACGGAACCTACGAGCAGTACTTC; cdr3_aa: CASSLHGTYEQYF
clone_size: -; v_call: TRBV6-1; d_call: -; j_call: TRBJ1-2; cdr3_nt: TGTGCCAGCAGTCCTGGGGTTAGGCCGATAGCATATGGCTACACCTTC; cdr3_aa: CASSPGVRPIAYGYTF
clone_size: many; v_call: TRBV6-5; d_call: -; j_call: TRBJ1-2; cdr3_nt: TGTGCCAGCAGTCACACGATGGGACTACTGTGGGGCTACACCTTC; cdr3_aa: CASSHTMGLLWGYTF
clone_size: once; v_call: TRBV10-3; d_call: -; j_call: TRBJ2-7; cdr3_nt: TGTGCCATCAGACCGGGCCTCCGAGCCTACGAGCAGTACTTC; cdr3_aa: CAIRPGLRAYEQYF
clone_size: many; v_call: TRBV11-2; d_call: -; j_call: TRBJ1-3; cdr3_nt: TGTGCCAGCAGCTTAGGATCCGGGTTTGGAAACACCATATATTTT; cdr3_aa: CASSLGSGFGNTIYF
clone_size: many; v_call: TRBV20-1; d_call: TRBD2; j_call: TRBJ2-7; cdr3_nt: TGCAGTGCTAGAGATCGAGCGGGAGGACCCATAACTGTCTACGAGCAGTACTTC; cdr3_aa: CSARDRAGGPITVYEQYF
clone_size: many; v_call: TRBV7-8; d_call: -; j_call: TRBJ1-1; cdr3_nt: TGTGCCAGCAGCAAAGGGGGGGAGAAGACAGCTTTCTTT; cdr3_aa: CASSKGGEKTAFF
clone_size: many; v_call: TRBV7-6; d_call: -; j_call: TRBJ1-5; cdr3_nt: TGTGCCAGCAGGGGAGGGATTTCCAGCAATCAGCCCCAGCATTTT; cdr3_aa: CASRGGISSNQPQHF
clone_size: once; v_call: TRBV7-2; d_call: -; j_call: TRBJ1-5; cdr3_nt: TGTGCCAGCAGCTCTCGACCTATTAGCAATCAGCCCCAGCATTTT; cdr3_aa: CASSSRPISNQPQHF
clone_size: many; v_call: TRBV11-2; d_call: -; j_call: TRBJ2-7; cdr3_nt: TGTGCCAGCAGCTTACACCTACCCGGTGACTACGAGCAGTACTTC; cdr3_aa: CASSLHLPGDYEQYF
clone_size: many; v_call: TRBV9; d_call: -; j_call: TRBJ2-7; cdr3_nt: TGTGCCAGCAGCGTCAGCGGGTTGTCCTACGAGCAGTACTTC; cdr3_aa: CASSVSGLSYEQYF
clone_size: -; v_call: TRBV4-1; d_call: -; j_call: TRBJ2-5; cdr3_nt: TGCGCCAGCAGCCAAGATCGCGGGGGGACAGGGCAAGAGACCCAGTACTTC; cdr3_aa: CASSQDRGGTGQETQYF
clone_size: many; v_call: TRBV10-3; d_call: -; j_call: TRBJ2-7; cdr3_nt: TGTGCCATCAGGCCCGCGGGGAGTGGGTCGTACGAGCAGTACTTC; cdr3_aa: CAIRPAGSGSYEQYF
clone_size: many; v_call: TRBV2; d_call: -; j_call: TRBJ1-2; cdr3_nt: TGTGCCAGCAGCCGAGGGGAAGACTATGGCTACACCTTC; cdr3_aa: CASSRGEDYGYTF
clone_size: many; v_call: TRBV12-3/TRBV12-4; d_call: -; j_call: TRBJ1-1; cdr3_nt: TGTGCCAGCAGATTGGGGGTTACTGAAGCTTTCTTT; cdr3_aa: CASRLGVTEAFF
clone_size: -; v_call: TRBV15; d_call: -; j_call: TRBJ1-1; cdr3_nt: TGTGCCACCAGCAGTCAGGGTTTGAACACTGAAGCTTTCTTT; cdr3_aa: CATSSQGLNTEAFF
clone_size: many; v_call: TRBV20-1; d_call: -; j_call: TRBJ2-7; cdr3_nt: TGCAGTGCGGGGAAAGGAAACTACGAGCAGTACTTC; cdr3_aa: CSAGKGNYEQYF
clone_size: -; v_call: TRBV19; d_call: -; j_call: TRBJ2-6; cdr3_nt: TGTGCCAGTAGCGATTCAGGGACCTCTGGGGCCAACGTCCTGACTTTC; cdr3_aa: CASSDSGTSGANVLTF
clone_size: few; v_call: TRBV6-2/TRBV6-3; d_call: -; j_call: TRBJ1-1; cdr3_nt: TGTGCCAGCAGTTACTCGAGCAGGGGGAACACTGAAGCTTTCTTT; cdr3_aa: CASSYSSRGNTEAFF
clone_size: -; v_call: TRBV6-5; d_call: -; j_call: TRBJ2-2; cdr3_nt: TGTGCCAGCAGTTTAGGCCAGGACCCGAACACCGGGGAGCTGTTTTTT; cdr3_aa: CASSLGQDPNTGELFF
clone_size: -; v_call: TRBV6-1; d_call: TRBD1; j_call: TRBJ2-6; cdr3_nt: TGTGCCAGCAGAGACAGGGGGCTTGGGGCCAACGTCCTGACTTTC; cdr3_aa: CASRDRGLGANVLTF
clone_size: -; v_call: TRBV15; d_call: TRBD2; j_call: TRBJ2-4; cdr3_nt: TGTGCCACCAGCGGGGAGGGGACGGACCCCTCGGGCATTCAGTACTTC; cdr3_aa: CATSGEGTDPSGIQYF
clone_size: few; v_call: TRBV18; d_call: TRBD1; j_call: TRBJ1-2; cdr3_nt: TGTGCCAGCTCACCCTCGACAGGGGTAGGTGGCTACACCTTC; cdr3_aa: CASSPSTGVGGYTF
clone_size: once; v_call: TRBV12-3/TRBV12-4; d_call: TRBD1; j_call: TRBJ1-1; cdr3_nt: TGTGCCAGCAGCCGTGGGACAGGGGGGGGGATGAACACTGAAGCTTTCTTT; cdr3_aa: CASSRGTGGGMNTEAFF
clone_size: many; v_call: TRBV2; d_call: TRBD2; j_call: TRBJ2-5; cdr3_nt: TGTGCCAGCAGTGAAAGGGCTAGCGGGAGTTCAGAGACCCAGTACTTC; cdr3_aa: CASSERASGSSETQYF
clone_size: many; v_call: TRBV27; d_call: TRBD1; j_call: TRBJ1-2; cdr3_nt: TGTGCCAGCAGTGAGTTGGACAGGGAGGAGGATGGCTACACCTTC; cdr3_aa: CASSELDREEDGYTF
clone_size: many; v_call: TRBV19; d_call: TRBD1; j_call: TRBJ1-1; cdr3_nt: TGTGCCAGTAGTACGTGGGTCTGGGACAGGGGGAATACGGACACTGAAGCTTTCTTT; cdr3_aa: CASSTWVWDRGNTDTEAFF
clone_size: many; v_call: TRBV12-3/TRBV12-4; d_call: -; j_call: TRBJ1-1; cdr3_nt: TGTGCCAGCAGTACCCCCCAGGTTTCTGAAGCTTTCTTT; cdr3_aa: CASSTPQVSEAFF
clone_size: few; v_call: TRBV20-1; d_call: -; j_call: TRBJ1-6; cdr3_nt: TGCAGTGTATCCGAAGGGAGCTCCTATAATTCACCCCTCCACTTT; cdr3_aa: CSVSEGSSYNSPLHF
clone_size: many; v_call: TRBV11-1; d_call: -; j_call: TRBJ2-7; cdr3_nt: TGTGCCAGCAGCCGGGACGGACCTAGGGAGCAGTACTTC; cdr3_aa: CASSRDGPREQYF
clone_size: many; v_call: TRBV11-2; d_call: TRBD2; j_call: TRBJ2-4; cdr3_nt: TGTGCCAGCAGCTTTGGGGGACTAGCGGATAACAAAAACATTCAGTACTTC; cdr3_aa: CASSFGGLADNKNIQYF
clone_size: -; v_call: TRBV6-5; d_call: -; j_call: TRBJ2-5; cdr3_nt: TGTGCCAGCAGTTACTGGGGCTCGGAGACCCAGTACTTC; cdr3_aa: CASSYWGSETQYF
clone_size: -; v_call: TRBV6-2/TRBV6-3; d_call: -; j_call: TRBJ2-7; cdr3_nt: TGTGCCAGTGGGGTCTCCTACGAGCAGTACTTC; cdr3_aa: CASGVSYEQYF
clone_size: many; v_call: TRBV6-5; d_call: -; j_call: TRBJ1-3; cdr3_nt: TGTGCCAGCAGACCCCTACAGGGTGCTGGAAACACCATATATTTT; cdr3_aa: CASRPLQGAGNTIYF
clone_size: -; v_call: TRBV7-2; d_call: -; j_call: TRBJ1-1; cdr3_nt: TGTGCCAGCAGCTTAAAGTGGTTACGCGCTGAAGCTTTCTTT; cdr3_aa: CASSLKWLRAEAFF
clone_size: -; v_call: TRBV13; d_call: -; j_call: TRBJ2-5; cdr3_nt: TGTGCCAGCAGCTCCGGCGTAGTCTCGGTAGAGACCCAGTACTTC; cdr3_aa: CASSSGVVSVETQYF